This note documents a single TCR beta chain sequence. The data belong to a study of blood T cell repertoires in COVID-19. Turning to the study itself: COVID-19 samples from acute and convalescent phases originated in the United States, Italy and Spain. Nucleic acid was either cDNA or gDNA, and it came from T cells, B-cell-depleted T cells, or PBMCs.

Original data processing: Scientists estimated how many nucleated cells there were by amplifying reference gene primers. Some clones are missing from TCRdb's copy, which holds only in-frame ones; the method was immunoSEQ multiplex PCR. From that table come the V and J calls and clone size; the DNA was used to work out D and trimming. The top ten clones hold approximately 20% of a sample with about 130,000 clones, around 86% of them seen once. Trimming removed 4 bases from V and 0 bases from J, with 7 bases in between. Germline V gene sequence: CDR1 SQVTM, CDR2 ANQGSEA. This CDR3 spans 14 amino acids.

This chain connects TRBV29-1 to TRBJ2-6, with D unclear. Sequenced material: peripheral blood. The sequence derives from a woman between 45 and 60 years old who had recovered from COVID-19. CDR3 in amino acids: CSVVWSSGANVLTF. DNA for the CDR3: TGCAGCGTTGTGTGGAGCTCTGGGGCCAACGTCCTGACTTTC.